Listed below are T cell receptor beta chains from one sample, sequenced in a study of blood T cell repertoires in COVID-19. Clones were sequenced by immunoSEQ multiplex PCR, and TCRdb holds only the in-frame ones, with some missing. This table has 62,000 or so clones, around 86% appearing once. Sequencing input: peripheral blood. All receptors come from a woman in her sixties or seventies with acute or convalescent COVID-19. Each CDR3 is given with its conserved first and last residue. Fields, in order: clone size, J gene, V gene, D gene, CDR3 protein, CDR3 DNA. The D gene is left open where the match is weak. Size is stated for part of the rows, as once, few or many counts, or as a class when the clone is expanded.

>NA|TRBJ1-5|TRBV6-5|NA
CASSYEDQPQHF
TGTGCCAGCAGTTACGAGGATCAGCCCCAGCATTTT
>NA|TRBJ1-6|TRBV7-8|NA
CASSLNGDTNSPLHF
TGTGCCAGCAGCTTAAACGGGGACACAAATTCACCCCTCCACTTT
>NA|TRBJ1-2|TRBV29-1|NA
CSVGPTGGNYGYTF
TGCAGCGTTGGCCCCACGGGGGGTAACTATGGCTACACCTTC
>once|TRBJ1-2|TRBV5-5|TRBD1
CASSLQGAGGYTF
TGTGCCAGCAGCTTACAGGGGGCCGGGGGCTACACCTTC
>once|TRBJ2-2|TRBV18|NA
CASSRLASNTGELFF
TGTGCCAGCTCACGATTAGCGTCGAACACCGGGGAGCTGTTTTTT
>NA|TRBJ1-4|TRBV28|NA
CASSLLLGVREKLFF
TGTGCCAGCAGTTTACTTCTAGGGGTGCGGGAAAAACTGTTTTTT
>NA|TRBJ1-1|TRBV10-3|NA
CAIRAISGEGTEAFF
TGTGCCATCAGGGCAATCTCAGGGGAAGGCACTGAAGCTTTCTTT
>once|TRBJ1-1|TRBV28|NA
CASSSGGGTEAFF
TGTGCCAGCAGTTCGGGCGGGGGAACTGAAGCTTTCTTT
>NA|TRBJ2-2|TRBV5-1|NA
CASSFTGQPNTGELFF
TGCGCCAGCAGCTTTACAGGGCAACCGAACACCGGGGAGCTGTTTTTT
>NA|TRBJ1-2|TRBV16|TRBD1
CASKGTVQGDYGYTF
TGTGCCAGCAAAGGGACAGTCCAAGGGGACTATGGCTACACCTTC
>NA|TRBJ2-1|TRBV6-5|NA
CASKAGPENEQFF
TGTGCCAGCAAGGCGGGACCTGAGAATGAGCAGTTCTTC
>NA|TRBJ1-6|TRBV30|NA
CAWRRFEGFSPLHF
TGTGCCTGGCGGCGCTTCGAGGGCTTCTCACCCCTCCACTTT
>NA|TRBJ2-5|TRBV5-4|NA
CASSLDTKRRETQYF
TGTGCCAGCAGCTTGGACACGAAGAGGCGGGAGACCCAGTACTTC
>NA|TRBJ1-2|TRBV5-1|NA
CASSSGRGWVGGYTF
TGCGCCAGCAGCTCGGGTCGGGGTTGGGTTGGTGGCTACACCTTC
>few|TRBJ2-1|TRBV6-6|NA
CASSYTVRGYNEQFF
TGTGCCAGCAGTTACACTGTTAGGGGGTACAATGAGCAGTTCTTC
>NA|TRBJ2-5|TRBV2|NA
CASSELSPRETQYF
TGTGCCAGCAGTGAACTGTCCCCGCGGGAGACCCAGTACTTC
>NA|TRBJ2-3|TRBV7-3|NA
CASSQTPGGTQYF
TGTGCCAGCAGCCAGACTCCAGGGGGGACGCAGTATTTT
>NA|TRBJ1-2|TRBV19|NA
CASSIPPNYGYTF
TGTGCCAGTAGTATACCCCCGAACTATGGCTACACCTTC
>NA|TRBJ2-7|TRBV5-1|TRBD2
CASSAGGVPYEQYF
TGCGCCAGCAGCGCGGGGGGGGTTCCCTACGAGCAGTACTTC
>NA|TRBJ2-7|TRBV6-1|NA
CASREGHLGAAYEQYF
TGTGCCAGCAGGGAAGGGCATTTGGGGGCGGCCTACGAGCAGTACTTC
>NA|TRBJ1-1|TRBV28|NA
CASSFGLGNTEAFF
TGTGCCAGCAGTTTCGGGTTGGGGAACACTGAAGCTTTCTTT
>NA|TRBJ1-3|TRBV3-1/TRBV3-2|NA
CASSQARGRSGNTIYF
TGTGCCAGCAGCCAAGCGCGGGGACGCTCTGGAAACACCATATATTTT
>NA|TRBJ1-2|TRBV6-5|NA
CASSMRRGHGYTF
TGTGCCAGCAGTATGCGGCGGGGGCATGGCTACACCTTC
>NA|TRBJ2-3|TRBV5-8|NA
CASSPRGRGRHTDTQYF
TGTGCCAGCAGCCCCCGTGGGAGGGGGAGGCACACAGATACGCAGTATTTT
>few|TRBJ1-6|TRBV3-1/TRBV3-2|NA
CASSQGKRLRELLHF
TGTGCCAGCAGCCAAGGAAAGCGGTTACGGGAGCTCCTCCACTTT
>few|TRBJ1-2|TRBV20-1|NA
CSVRTLDGYTF
TGCAGTGTCAGAACCCTCGATGGCTACACCTTC
>NA|TRBJ1-3|TRBV18|NA
CASSPLQVGSGNTIYF
TGTGCCAGCTCACCCTTGCAAGTCGGGTCAGGAAACACCATATATTTT
>NA|TRBJ2-2|TRBV19|NA
CASRPGANTGELFF
TGTGCCAGTAGACCGGGAGCTAACACCGGGGAGCTGTTTTTT
>few|TRBJ2-2|TRBV30|TRBD1
CAFLGQRYTGELFF
TGTGCCTTCTTGGGACAGCGCTACACCGGGGAGCTGTTTTTT
>NA|TRBJ1-1|TRBV19|TRBD1
CASSRSGTANTEAFF
TGTGCCAGTAGTAGATCCGGGACAGCGAACACTGAAGCTTTCTTT
>NA|TRBJ1-6|TRBV6-6|NA
CASSSTGGRNSPLHF
TGTGCCAGCAGCTCTACTGGGGGCCGTAATTCACCCCTCCACTTT
>NA|TRBJ1-5|TRBV15|TRBD1
CATSRDPGQGAGGNQPQHF
TGTGCCACCAGCAGAGACCCGGGACAGGGGGCAGGAGGCAATCAGCCCCAGCATTTT
>NA|TRBJ2-2|TRBV12-3/TRBV12-4|NA
CASSPVTPGELFF
TGTGCCAGCAGTCCCGTTACTCCCGGGGAGCTGTTTTTT
>NA|TRBJ1-5|TRBV12-3/TRBV12-4|NA
CASSLQSNQPQHF
TGTGCCAGCAGTTTGCAGAGCAATCAGCCCCAGCATTTT
>NA|TRBJ1-1|TRBV5-4|TRBD1
CASSLGDRGLTEAFF
TGTGCCAGCAGCTTGGGAGACAGGGGGTTGACTGAAGCTTTCTTT
>NA|TRBJ1-3|TRBV28|NA
CASKNQVSGYTIYF
TGTGCCAGCAAGAATCAGGTATCAGGCTACACCATATATTTT
>NA|TRBJ2-3|TRBV7-8|TRBD2
CASSLERLAGTDTQYF
TGTGCCAGCAGCTTGGAGCGACTAGCGGGAACAGATACGCAGTATTTT
>NA|TRBJ2-6|TRBV7-3|TRBD1
CASSLKGDSKNLSGANVLTF
TGTGCCAGCAGCTTAAAAGGGGACAGTAAGAACCTCTCTGGGGCCAACGTCCTGACTTTC
>NA|TRBJ2-5|TRBV7-2|TRBD2
CASSATSGGPHRHF
TGTGCCAGCAGCGCGACTAGCGGGGGGCCTCACCGACACTTC
>NA|TRBJ2-1|TRBV9|NA
CASSTQLYNEQFF
TGTGCCAGCAGCACACAGCTATACAATGAGCAGTTCTTC